A single sample is the source of the 18 T cell receptor beta chains below, sequenced in a study of vaccination effects on CD4 cells after COVID-19. Antigen-specific CD4+ T cells were expanded with viral peptide pools in the ViraFEST assay before sequencing. The culture ran for approximately 11 days before CD4+ T cells were isolated. Vaccine recipients had no previous SARS-CoV-2 infection; their nucleocapsid antibodies were negative. Antigens of these TCRs are unknown. Repertoires were generated with immunoSEQ multiplex PCR, while TCRdb's copy carries only in-frame clones and drops some. This sample carries roughly 21,000 clones, roughly two thirds of them seen once, and the ten largest clones take around 28%. The specimen comprised CD4+ T cells from PBMCs cultured with HCoV-NL63 spike peptides, sampled before COVID-19 vaccination. The receptors shown here come from a human donor who received a COVID-19 vaccine.

This chain links TRBV19 with TRBJ2-1, with 12 bases lining up with TRBD2. Germline lookup yields CDR1 LNHDA and CDR2 SQIVND (reference sequence). With V trimmed by 10 bases and J by 8 bases, 15 bases remained unmatched. This CDR3 comprises 16 residues. The CDR3 loop reads CATYPKTSGSPDEQFF. The CDR3 nucleotides read TGTGCCACATACCCCAAGACTAGCGGGAGTCCCGATGAGCAGTTCTTC.

J is TRBJ1-5 and V is TRBV30; TRBD1 matches 7 bases. The CDR3 runs to 14 residues. J lost 6 bases, V lost 0 bases, and 5 bases had no gene match. Germline CDR1 is GTSNPN and CDR2 is SVGIG (reference sequence). The DNA for the CDR3 is TGTGCCTGGAGTGTGGGACAGCCAGGTCAGCCCCAGCATTTT. Encoded protein: CAWSVGQPGQPQHF.

V and J are TRBV12-3 or TRBV12-4 and TRBJ2-7; D possibly corresponds to TRBD1 (6 bases). V lost 1 base, J lost 7 bases, and 11 bases lay in between. The CDR3 has 13 residues. CDR3 in DNA: TGTGCCAGCAGTTTAGGGGGCAGGGGAGAGCAGTACTTC. Amino acid sequence: CASSLGGRGEQYF.

The J gene is TRBJ2-1, the V gene TRBV7-9; unclear D gene. The V end lost 1 base, the J end lost 5 bases, and 6 bases lay between the germline ends. Germline V gene lookup returns CDR1 SEHNR and CDR2 FQNEAQ (reference sequence). This CDR3 contains 13 residues. This chain's CDR3 is CASSLGAHNEQFF. The DNA for the CDR3 is TGTGCCAGCAGCTTAGGGGCACACAATGAGCAGTTCTTC. Supplemented by reference TRBV7-9 and TRBJ2-1, the full variable domain reads DTGVSQNPRHKITKRGQNVTFRCDPISEHNRLYWYRQTLGQGPEFLTYFQNEAQLEKSRLLSDRFSAERPKGSFSTLEIQRTEQGDSAMYLCASSLGAHNEQFFGPGTRLTVL.

V usage is TRBV4-2 and J usage is TRBJ1-5; no reliable D call. In germline, CDR1 is LGHNA, CDR2 YNFKEQ. This CDR3 region has 16 residues. V was cut by 3 bases and J by 0 bases, with 12 bases left in between. The CDR3 nucleotides are TGTGCCAGCAGCCATATCCAATTAGATAGCAATCAGCCCCAGCATTTT. It encodes CASSHIQLDSNQPQHF.

The J gene is TRBJ2-5, the V gene TRBV7-2; D is undetermined. Germline CDR1 and CDR2: SGHTA and FQGNSA. This CDR3 region has 13 residues. The V gene lost 6 bases and the J gene lost 3 bases, with 11 bases spanning the gap. This CDR3 reads CASRGSTKETQYF. CDR3 sequence (DNA): TGTGCCAGCAGAGGATCTACCAAAGAGACCCAGTACTTC.

The chain employs TRBV6-2 or TRBV6-3 and TRBJ2-3; TRBD2 matches 11 bases. V trimming: 0 bases; J trimming: 2 bases; junction bases outside the gene matches: 10. The CDR3 runs to 19 residues. Per the germline V gene, CDR1 is MNHEY and CDR2 is SVGEGT. The CDR3 region is CASSYSHPSGGPFTDTQYF. CDR3 sequence (DNA): TGTGCCAGCAGTTACTCCCATCCTAGCGGGGGGCCTTTCACAGATACGCAGTATTTT.

The chain recombines TRBV9 with TRBJ2-2; D not certain. The CDR3 is made up of 16 amino acids. V lost 0 bases and J 5 bases, leaving 14 bases between the germline ends. Germline V gene lookup returns CDR1 SGDLS and CDR2 YYNGEE. The CDR3 reads CASSVEAGRWTGELFF. The CDR3 DNA reads as TGTGCCAGCAGCGTAGAGGCAGGTCGGTGGACCGGGGAGCTGTTTTTT.

The chain employs TRBV18 and TRBJ1-5; D gene unclear. The V end was cut by 3 bases, the J end by 2 bases, with 8 bases between. CDR1 is KGHSH, CDR2 LQKENI, per germline. The CDR3 runs to 14 residues. CDR3 region: CASSPFAGNQPQHF. CDR3 nucleotide sequence: TGTGCCAGCTCACCTTTTGCTGGCAATCAGCCCCAGCATTTT. Based on the CDR3 plus reference TRBV18 and TRBJ1-5, the full variable domain is NAGVMQNPRHLVRRRGQEARLRCSPMKGHSHVYWYRQLPEEGLKFMVYLQKENIIDESGMPKERFSAEFPKEGPSILRIQQVVRGDSAAYFCASSPFAGNQPQHFGDGTRLSIL.

This chain links TRBV5-4 with TRBJ1-4; D is perhaps TRBD1 (5 bases). The germline CDR1 and CDR2 sequences are SGHNT and YYREEE (reference sequence). The CDR3 is 16 amino acids. The V gene lost 4 bases and the J gene lost 0 bases, with 13 bases spanning the gap. Written as DNA, the CDR3 is TGTGCCAGCAGCCCTAGGGGAGGAGCAACTAATGAAAAACTGTTTTTT. It is translated as CASSPRGGATNEKLFF.

This clone was picked up a small number of times. V gene TRBV10-3 combines with J gene TRBJ2-1; either TRBD1 or TRBD2 may supply D (5 bases each). Trimming pared 3 bases from V and 1 base from J, leaving 10 bases between. The CDR3 length is 15 residues. Germline V gene lookup returns CDR1 ENHRY and CDR2 SYGVKD. The CDR3 here is CAISDGGGSYNEQFF. CDR3 nucleotide sequence: TGTGCCATCAGTGATGGGGGTGGTTCCTACAATGAGCAGTTCTTC.

V usage is TRBV4-1 and J usage is TRBJ1-2; 7 nucleotides match TRBD1. V trimming: 3 bases; J trimming: 4 bases; junction bases outside the gene matches: 2. Germline values: CDR1 MGHRA, CDR2 YSYEKL. The CDR3 is 13 residues long. The CDR3 DNA sequence: TGCGCCAGCAGCCAGGGGACAGTCTATGGCTACACCTTC. This codes for CASSQGTVYGYTF.

This clone was seen only a few times. V and J are TRBV5-1 and TRBJ2-3; maybe TRBD2 (6 bases). Trimming shortened V by 4 bases and J by 1 base, and 16 bases separated the two germline ends. The germline CDR1 and CDR2 sequences are SGHRS and YFSETQ. This CDR3 is built from 16 residues. CDR3 sequence reads: CASSPRWTGGTDTQYF. CDR3 bases: TGCGCCAGCAGCCCTCGGTGGACGGGGGGCACAGATACGCAGTATTTT.

Here the CDR3 reads CASSIKRAVSGANVLTF. The CDR3 DNA sequence: TGTGCCAGTAGTATCAAGCGGGCGGTTTCTGGGGCCAACGTCCTGACTTTC. This chain links TRBV19 with TRBJ2-6; D possibly corresponds to TRBD2 (6 bases). Germline loops: CDR1 LNHDA, CDR2 SQIVND (reference sequence). The germline V and J ends were trimmed by 3 bases and 1 base, with 13 bases remaining between them. CDR3 size: 17 residues.

This sequence joins TRBV28 and TRBJ1-1; 8 bases align to TRBD1. V was clipped by 1 base and J by 7 bases; unmatched bases: 8. This CDR3 contains 15 residues. Germline V gives CDR1 MDHEN, CDR2 SYDVKM. CDR3 DNA: TGTGCCAGCAGTTTATCGGCAGGGGGCTTTGGTGAAGCTTTCTTT. This sequence encodes CASSLSAGGFGEAFF.

The chain recombines TRBV15 with TRBJ2-2, with 7 bases lining up with TRBD1. The CDR3 has 17 residues. The germline V gene encodes CDR1 LNHNV and CDR2 YYDKDF (reference sequence). V shed 1 base, J shed 6 bases, and the junction held 11 bases outside the gene matches. CDR3 in DNA: TGTGCCACCAGCAGAGGCTTTGGACAGGAGTTGGCCGGGGAGCTGTTTTTT. Amino acids: CATSRGFGQELAGELFF.

The chain links TRBV2 to TRBJ1-2, with 8 bases aligning to TRBD1. Germline CDR1 and CDR2: SNHLY and FYNNEI. The length of the CDR3 is 17 residues. V was pared by 4 bases and J by 2 bases, with 12 bases of the junction left unmatched. The CDR3: CASSADRGAQLNYGYTF. The CDR3 nucleotides are TGTGCCAGCAGTGCCGACAGGGGCGCGCAACTGAACTATGGCTACACCTTC.

In its sample, this clone was seen a few times. This sequence joins TRBV7-8 and TRBJ2-7; D call uncertain. Germline CDR1 and CDR2: SGHVS and FQNEAQ. CDR3 size: 14 residues. Trimming pared 3 bases from V and 1 base from J, leaving 10 bases between. CDR3 protein: CASSFVDTSYEQYF. Written as DNA, the CDR3 is TGTGCCAGCAGCTTCGTCGACACTTCCTACGAGCAGTACTTC.